This T cell receptor (beta chain) appears in the sequencing data of a study of tumor-infiltrating lymphocytes in localized non-small cell lung cancer. As for the study in general: The cohort mixed smokers and never-smokers, several histologies, and some post-neoadjuvant-chemotherapy samples. Resected tumor was paired with non-adjacent uninvolved lung from the same patient. Broader study findings: IM1 and IM2 tumors showed no difference in T-cell fraction. Higher tumor T cell infiltration than in uninvolved lung was supported by TCRbeta sequencing.

The table came from immunoSEQ multiplex PCR; TCRdb's copy has only in-frame clones and leaves some out. Counted here are 12,000 to 15,000 clones, approximately 68% occurring once; the ten biggest clones make up around 21%. The CDR3 runs 16 residues. Trimming stripped 2 bases from V and 0 bases from J, with 10 bases between. In germline, CDR1 is PRHDT, CDR2 FYEKMQ (reference sequence). This clone has just one count. Its matching antigen is unknown. The genes are TRBV13 and TRBJ2-2, with D uncertain. The material sequenced was uninvolved lung tissue not adjacent to the tumor. The receptor comes from a human donor with non-small cell lung cancer. CDR3: CASSLLSLTNTGELFF. The CDR3 bases are TGTGCCAGCAGCTTATTATCACTGACGAACACCGGGGAGCTGTTTTTT.